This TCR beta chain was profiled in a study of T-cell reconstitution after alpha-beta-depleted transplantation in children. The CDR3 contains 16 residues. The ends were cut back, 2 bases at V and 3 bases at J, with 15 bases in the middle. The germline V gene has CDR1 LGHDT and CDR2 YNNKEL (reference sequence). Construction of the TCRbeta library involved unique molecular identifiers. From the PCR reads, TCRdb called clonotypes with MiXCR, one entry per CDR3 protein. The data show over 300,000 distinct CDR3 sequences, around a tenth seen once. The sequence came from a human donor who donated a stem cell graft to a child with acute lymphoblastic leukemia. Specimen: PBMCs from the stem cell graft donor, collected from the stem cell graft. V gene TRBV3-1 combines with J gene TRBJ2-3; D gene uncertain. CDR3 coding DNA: TGTGCCAGCAGCCAATCCTCCCGGCTATTAACAGATACGCAGTATTTT. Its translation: CASSQSSRLLTDTQYF.